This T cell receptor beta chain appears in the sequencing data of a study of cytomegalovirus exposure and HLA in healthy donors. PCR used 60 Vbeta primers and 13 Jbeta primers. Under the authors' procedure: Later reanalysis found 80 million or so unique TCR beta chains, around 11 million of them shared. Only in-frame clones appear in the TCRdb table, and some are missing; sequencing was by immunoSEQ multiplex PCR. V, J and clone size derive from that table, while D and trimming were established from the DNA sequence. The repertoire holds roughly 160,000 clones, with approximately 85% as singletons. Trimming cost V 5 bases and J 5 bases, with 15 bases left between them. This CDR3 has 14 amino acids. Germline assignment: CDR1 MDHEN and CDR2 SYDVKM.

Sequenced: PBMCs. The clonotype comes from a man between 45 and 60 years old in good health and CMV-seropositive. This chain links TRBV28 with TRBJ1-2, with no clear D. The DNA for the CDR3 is TGTGCCAGCAGTCTCTTTAGTAGAGATTATGGCTACACCTTC. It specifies CASSLFSRDYGYTF.